This passage covers 13 T cell receptor beta chains from one sample sequenced in a study of PD-1 blockade in mismatch repair-deficient tumors. Measured with immunoSEQ multiplex PCR; TCRdb has only the in-frame clones, and not every one. The repertoire has roughly 25,000 clones, approximately 83% of them found once; the top ten carry 20% to 25%. Material: peripheral blood, obtained 12 weeks after starting pembrolizumab. The receptors derive from an adult with mismatch repair-deficient cancer.

The chain couples TRBV27 to TRBJ2-3; D remains unclear. Germline-derived CDR1 and CDR2 are MNHEY and SMNVEV (reference sequence). This CDR3 region has 15 residues. Between the trimmed V and J ends, which lost 3 bases and 2 bases, there was a span of 12 bases. The CDR3 DNA follows: TGTGCCAGCAGTTTGTCTTCCCAGTTCACAGATACGCAGTATTTT. Residues: CASSLSSQFTDTQYF.

The V gene is TRBV2, the J gene TRBJ1-1, with a tentative D call TRBD1 (6 bases). This CDR3 has 13 amino acids. Between the trimmed V and J ends, which lost 6 bases and 5 bases, there was a span of 13 bases. Germline V gene data show CDR1 as SNHLY and CDR2 as FYNNEI. The CDR3 region is CASRDSWQTEAFF. In DNA form, the CDR3 reads TGTGCCAGCAGGGACAGTTGGCAGACTGAAGCTTTCTTT.

V gene TRBV28 combines with J gene TRBJ2-1, with D uncertain. The germline gives CDR1 MDHEN, CDR2 SYDVKM. Trimming pared 7 bases from V and 6 bases from J, leaving 10 bases between. This CDR3 is 12 amino acids long. This CDR3 is CASMGPGNEQFF. As DNA, the CDR3 is TGTGCCAGCATGGGCCCGGGCAATGAGCAGTTCTTC. Full variable domain (remainder filled in from reference TRBV28 and TRBJ2-1): DVKVTQSSRYLVKRTGEKVFLECVQDMDHENMFWYRQDPGLGLRLIYFSYDVKMKEKGDIPEGYSVSREKKERFSLILESASTNQTSMYLCASMGPGNEQFFGPGTRLTVL.

The genes are TRBV6-6 and TRBJ2-1, with D tentatively TRBD1 (5 bases). The V gene lost 6 bases and the J gene lost 9 bases, with 21 bases spanning the gap. In germline, CDR1 is MNHNY, CDR2 SVGAGI (reference sequence). This CDR3 region has 15 residues. For the CDR3, the DNA is TGTGCCAGCAGGCGACAGCCAGCCCATGGGGTTGAGCAGTTCTTC. Its translation: CASRRQPAHGVEQFF.

This clone was seen just once. The V call is TRBV5-3, the J call TRBJ1-5; 9 nucleotides agree with TRBD1. TRBV5-3 is placed among ORFs of uncertain function. This CDR3 region has 16 residues. Losses at the gene ends were 2 bases for V and 4 bases for J; bases not matched to a gene: 7. The chain's CDR3 is CARSFRDRVENQPQHF. CDR3 sequence (DNA): TGTGCCAGAAGCTTTCGGGACAGGGTAGAGAATCAGCCCCAGCATTTT.

This clone was found a few times. V is TRBV6-6 and J is TRBJ2-1; tentatively, D is TRBD2 (5 bases). Deletions cut 5 bases from V and 5 bases from J, with 16 bases between. Germline CDR1 MNHNY, CDR2 SVGAGI (reference sequence). CDR3 length: 15 residues. The CDR3 sequence is CASSNLAGGNNEQFF. The CDR3 DNA reads as TGTGCCAGCAGTAACCTAGCAGGTGGAAACAATGAGCAGTTCTTC.

This rearrangement joins TRBV5-5 to TRBJ2-5; 11 bases match TRBD1. In germline, CDR1 is SGHKS, CDR2 YYEKEE (reference sequence). CDR3 length: 15 amino acids. V trimming: 4 bases; J trimming: 5 bases; junction bases outside the gene matches: 7. The CDR3 bases are TGTGCCAGCAGCGGAGGGGACAGGGGGAGGGAGACCCAGTACTTC. Residues: CASSGGDRGRETQYF.

This clone was observed once. V usage is TRBV11-3 and J usage is TRBJ2-1, with D perhaps TRBD2 (5 bases). Germline loops: CDR1 SGHNT, CDR2 YENEEA. The V end was cut by 1 base, the J end by 6 bases, with 19 bases between. The CDR3 loop spans 17 amino acids. CDR3 nucleotides: TGTGCCAGCAGCTTAGCCCCTCTACTAGGAGGAGGCAATGAGCAGTTCTTC. It codes for CASSLAPLLGGGNEQFF.

The V gene is TRBV27, the J gene TRBJ2-7; the match to TRBD2 covers 8 bases. This CDR3 comprises 18 residues. Trimming cost V 7 bases and J 3 bases; bases outside gene matches: 20. Germline-derived CDR1 and CDR2 are MNHEY and SMNVEV (reference sequence). Here the CDR3 DNA reads TGTGCCAGCATGTTCAGGCCCTATGGGCCCCGGGGGGGCTACGAGCAGTACTTC. This encodes CASMFRPYGPRGGYEQYF.

V usage is TRBV6-1 and J usage is TRBJ1-5, with D possibly being TRBD1 (6 bases). Germline CDR1 and CDR2: MNHNS and SASEGT. The germline V and J ends were trimmed by 2 bases and 6 bases, with 14 bases remaining between them. The CDR3 is made up of 15 amino acids. In DNA form, the CDR3 reads TGTGCCAGCAGTGAATCCACAGGGTTTGGTCAGCCCCAGCATTTT. The encoded protein is CASSESTGFGQPQHF.

This chain links TRBV11-2 with TRBJ2-5; D ambiguous. The CDR3 extends over 13 amino acids. V lost 1 base and J lost 2, with 5 bases in between. Germline CDR1 and CDR2: SGHAT and FQNNGV. This chain's CDR3 is CASSLGQQETQYF. CDR3 DNA sequence: TGTGCCAGCAGCTTAGGTCAGCAAGAGACCCAGTACTTC.

The chain couples TRBV28 to TRBJ1-5; D remains unclear. V dropped 3 bases and J dropped 6 bases, with 9 bases sitting between them. CDR1 is MDHEN, CDR2 SYDVKM, per germline. CDR3 length equals 13 residues. The CDR3 DNA reads TGTGCCAGCAGTTTTACGGGGAGTCAGCCCCAGCATTTT. It codes for CASSFTGSQPQHF.

V and J are TRBV19 and TRBJ2-2; 10 nucleotides agree with TRBD2. CDR3 length equals 15 residues. Unmatched junction bases numbered 5, after V lost 7 bases and J lost 3 bases. Germline lookup yields CDR1 LNHDA and CDR2 SQIVND (reference sequence). CDR3 sequence (DNA): TGTGCCAGTACTTTCACTAGCGGGGACACCGGGGAGCTGTTTTTT. It yields the protein CASTFTSGDTGELFF.